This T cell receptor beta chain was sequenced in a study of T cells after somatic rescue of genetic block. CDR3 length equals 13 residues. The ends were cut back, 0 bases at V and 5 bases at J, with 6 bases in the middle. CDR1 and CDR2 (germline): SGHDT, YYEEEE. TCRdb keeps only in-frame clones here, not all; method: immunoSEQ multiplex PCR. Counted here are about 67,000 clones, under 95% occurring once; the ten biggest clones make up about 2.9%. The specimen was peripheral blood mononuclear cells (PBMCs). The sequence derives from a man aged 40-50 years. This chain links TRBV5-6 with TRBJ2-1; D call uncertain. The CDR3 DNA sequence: TGTGCCAGCAGCTTGGTCGATGACAATGAGCAGTTCTTC. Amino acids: CASSLVDDNEQFF.